This entry describes one T cell receptor (beta chain). This sample is part of a study of blood T cell repertoires in COVID-19. The CDR3 covers 13 residues. CDR1 ENHRY and CDR2 SYGVKD come from the germline V gene. Trimming shortened V by 4 bases and J by 3 bases, and 10 bases separated the two germline ends. Sequencing used immunoSEQ multiplex PCR; TCRdb keeps in-frame clones, though not all of them. The table lists 300,000 or so clones, about 90% of them singletons, with under 8% in the top ten. The origin of this receptor is a man younger than 30 who had recovered from COVID-19. The chain is built from TRBV10-3 and TRBJ2-7; the D gene is possibly TRBD2 (6 bases). Sequenced: peripheral blood. The CDR3 region has the DNA TGTGCCATCAGTGGGGGTAGCGGCTACGAGCAGTACTTC. It encodes CAISGGSGYEQYF.